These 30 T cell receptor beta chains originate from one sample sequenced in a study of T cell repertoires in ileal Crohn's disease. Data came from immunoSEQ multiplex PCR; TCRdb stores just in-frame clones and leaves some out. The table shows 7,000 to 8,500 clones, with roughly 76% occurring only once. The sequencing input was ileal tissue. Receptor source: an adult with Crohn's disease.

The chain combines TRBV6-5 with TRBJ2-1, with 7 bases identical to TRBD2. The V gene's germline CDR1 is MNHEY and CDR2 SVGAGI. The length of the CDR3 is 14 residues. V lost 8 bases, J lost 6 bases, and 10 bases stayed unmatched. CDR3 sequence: CASSRTSLPNEQFF. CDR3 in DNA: TGTGCCAGCTCTCGGACTAGTCTCCCCAATGAGCAGTTCTTC.

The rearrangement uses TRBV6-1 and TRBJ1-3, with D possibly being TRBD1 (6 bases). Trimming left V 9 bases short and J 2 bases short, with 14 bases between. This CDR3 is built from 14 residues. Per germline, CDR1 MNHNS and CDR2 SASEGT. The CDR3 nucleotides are TGTGCCAGTGACGCGGGGGGCACTGGAAACACCATATATTTT. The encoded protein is CASDAGGTGNTIYF.

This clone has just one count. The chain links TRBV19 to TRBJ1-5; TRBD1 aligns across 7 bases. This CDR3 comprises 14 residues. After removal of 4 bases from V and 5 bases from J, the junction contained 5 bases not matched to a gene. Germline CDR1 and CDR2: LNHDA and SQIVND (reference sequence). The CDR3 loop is CASSRGTAYQPQHF. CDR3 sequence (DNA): TGTGCCAGTAGTAGAGGGACAGCTTATCAGCCCCAGCATTTT.

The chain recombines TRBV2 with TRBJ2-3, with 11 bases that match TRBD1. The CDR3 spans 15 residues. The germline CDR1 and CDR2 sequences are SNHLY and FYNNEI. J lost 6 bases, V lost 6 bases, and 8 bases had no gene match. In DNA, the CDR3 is TGTGCCAGCAGCTTTACCGGGACAGGGGGGGATACGCAGTATTTT. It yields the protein CASSFTGTGGDTQYF.

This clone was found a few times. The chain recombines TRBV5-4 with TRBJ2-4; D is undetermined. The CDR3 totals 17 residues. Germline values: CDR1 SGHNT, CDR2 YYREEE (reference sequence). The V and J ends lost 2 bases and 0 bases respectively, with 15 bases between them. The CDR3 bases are TGTGCCAGCAGCTTAGCCCCAGGAACCCTAGCCAAAAACATTCAGTACTTC. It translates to CASSLAPGTLAKNIQYF. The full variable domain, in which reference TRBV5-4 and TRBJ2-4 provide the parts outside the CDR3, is ETGVTQSPTHLIKTRGQQVTLRCSSQSGHNTVSWYQQALGQGPQFIFQYYREEENGRGNFPPRFSGLQFPNYSSELNVNALELDDSALYLCASSLAPGTLAKNIQYFGAGTRLSVL.

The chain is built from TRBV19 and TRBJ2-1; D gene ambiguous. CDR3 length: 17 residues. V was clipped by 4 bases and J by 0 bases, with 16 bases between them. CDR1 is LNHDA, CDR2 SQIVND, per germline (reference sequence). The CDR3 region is CASSTHLAAISYNEQFF. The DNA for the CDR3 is TGTGCCAGTAGTACCCACCTTGCAGCGATCTCCTACAATGAGCAGTTCTTC. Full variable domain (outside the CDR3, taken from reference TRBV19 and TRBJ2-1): DGGITQSPKYLFRKEGQNVTLSCEQNLNHDAMYWYRQDPGQGLRLIYYSQIVNDFQKGDIAEGYSVSREKKESFPLTVTSAQKNPTAFYLCASSTHLAAISYNEQFFGPGTRLTVL.

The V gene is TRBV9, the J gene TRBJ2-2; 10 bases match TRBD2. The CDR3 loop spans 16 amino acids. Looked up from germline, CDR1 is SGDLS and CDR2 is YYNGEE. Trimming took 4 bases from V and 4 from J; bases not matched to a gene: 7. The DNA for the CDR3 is TGTGCCAGCAGCCAAGCGGGAGGGGCGAGCACCGGGGAGCTGTTTTTT. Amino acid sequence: CASSQAGGASTGELFF.

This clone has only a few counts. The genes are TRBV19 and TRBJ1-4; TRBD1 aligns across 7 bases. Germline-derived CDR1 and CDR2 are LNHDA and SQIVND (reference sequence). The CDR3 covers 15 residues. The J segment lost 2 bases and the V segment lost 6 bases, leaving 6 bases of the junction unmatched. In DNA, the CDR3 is TGTGCCAGTAGCGCCTGGGACAGCACTAATGAAAAACTGTTTTTT. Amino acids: CASSAWDSTNEKLFF.

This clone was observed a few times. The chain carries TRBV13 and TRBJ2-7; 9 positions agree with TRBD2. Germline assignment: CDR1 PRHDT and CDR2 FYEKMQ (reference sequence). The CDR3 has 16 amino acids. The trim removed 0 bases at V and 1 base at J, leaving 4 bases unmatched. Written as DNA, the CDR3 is TGTGCCAGCAGCTTAGGGGCGGGAGGGGTATCCTACGAGCAGTACTTC. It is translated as CASSLGAGGVSYEQYF.

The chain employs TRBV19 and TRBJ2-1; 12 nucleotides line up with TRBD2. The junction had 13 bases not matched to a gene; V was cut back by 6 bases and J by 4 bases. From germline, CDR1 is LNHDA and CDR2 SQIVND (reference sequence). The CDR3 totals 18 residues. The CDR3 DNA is TGTGCCAGTAGCCAGAGGCTAGCGGGAGGGCCGGTGTACAATGAGCAGTTCTTC. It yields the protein CASSQRLAGGPVYNEQFF.

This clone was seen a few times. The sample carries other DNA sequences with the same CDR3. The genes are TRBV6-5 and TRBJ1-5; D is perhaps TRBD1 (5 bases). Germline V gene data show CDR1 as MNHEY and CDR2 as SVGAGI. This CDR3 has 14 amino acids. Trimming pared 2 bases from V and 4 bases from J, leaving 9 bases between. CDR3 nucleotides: TGTGCCAGCAGTTACGGGGGGACTAATCAGCCCCAGCATTTT. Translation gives CASSYGGTNQPQHF.

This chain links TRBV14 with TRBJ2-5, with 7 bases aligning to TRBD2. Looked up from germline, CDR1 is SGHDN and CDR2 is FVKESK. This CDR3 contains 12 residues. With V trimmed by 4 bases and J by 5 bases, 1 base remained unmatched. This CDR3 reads CASSRTRETQYF. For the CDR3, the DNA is TGTGCCAGCAGCCGGACTAGGGAGACCCAGTACTTC.

The CDR3 is CASSLVVRGASTDTQYF. DNA of the CDR3: TGCGCCAGCAGCTTGGTCGTCAGGGGAGCTAGCACAGATACGCAGTATTTT. The chain recombines TRBV5-1 with TRBJ2-3; weak D call: TRBD1 (6 bases). V was cut by 0 bases and J by 0 bases, with 14 bases left in between. In germline, CDR1 is SGHRS, CDR2 YFSETQ. This CDR3 comprises 17 residues. The variable domain in full, with the rest retrieved from reference TRBV5-1 and TRBJ2-3, is KAGVTQTPRYLIKTRGQQVTLSCSPISGHRSVSWYQQTPGQGLQFLFEYFSETQRNKGNFPGRFSGRQFSNSRSEMNVSTLELGDSALYLCASSLVVRGASTDTQYFGPGTRLTVL.

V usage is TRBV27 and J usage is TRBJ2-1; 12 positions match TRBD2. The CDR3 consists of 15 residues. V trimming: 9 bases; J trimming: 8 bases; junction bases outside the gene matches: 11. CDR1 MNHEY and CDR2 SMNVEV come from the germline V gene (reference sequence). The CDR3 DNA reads TGTGCCAGTAGACTAGCGGGAGACCCGCGGGATGAGCAGTTCTTC. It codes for CASRLAGDPRDEQFF.

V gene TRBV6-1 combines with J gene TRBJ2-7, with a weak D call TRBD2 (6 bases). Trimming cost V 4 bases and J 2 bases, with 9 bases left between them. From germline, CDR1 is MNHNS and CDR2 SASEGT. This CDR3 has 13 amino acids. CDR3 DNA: TGTGCCAGCAGTGTGGGGGGACCCTACGAGCAGTACTTC. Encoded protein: CASSVGGPYEQYF.

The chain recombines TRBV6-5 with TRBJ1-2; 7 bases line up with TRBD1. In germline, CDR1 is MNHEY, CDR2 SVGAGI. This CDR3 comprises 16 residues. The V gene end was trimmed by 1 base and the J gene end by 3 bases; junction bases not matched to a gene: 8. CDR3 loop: CASSYWGPGQYYGYTF. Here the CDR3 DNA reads TGTGCCAGCAGTTACTGGGGTCCGGGACAGTACTATGGCTACACCTTC.

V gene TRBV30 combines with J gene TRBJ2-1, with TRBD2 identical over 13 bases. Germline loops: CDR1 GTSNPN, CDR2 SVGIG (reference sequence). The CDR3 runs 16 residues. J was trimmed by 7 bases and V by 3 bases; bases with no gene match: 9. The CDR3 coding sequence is TGTGCCTGGAGCGGGGGCAGGACTAGCGGGAGTAATGAGCAGTTCTTC. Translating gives CAWSGGRTSGSNEQFF.

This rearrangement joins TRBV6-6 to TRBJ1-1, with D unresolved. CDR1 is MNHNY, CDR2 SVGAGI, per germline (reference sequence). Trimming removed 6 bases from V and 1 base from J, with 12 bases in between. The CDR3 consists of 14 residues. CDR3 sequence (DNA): TGTGCCAGCAGACTTGACCGGGAGAACACTGAAGCTTTCTTT. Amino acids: CASRLDRENTEAFF.

CDR3 in DNA: TGCGCCAGCAGCTTCGGGACAGTCTCCTACGAGCAGTACTTC. Translating gives CASSFGTVSYEQYF. The V gene is TRBV5-1, the J gene TRBJ2-5, with 7 bases matching TRBD1. The DNA end favors TRBJ2-7, so the J call may be wrong. The CDR3 covers 14 residues. Germline V lookup: CDR1 SGHRS, CDR2 YFSETQ.

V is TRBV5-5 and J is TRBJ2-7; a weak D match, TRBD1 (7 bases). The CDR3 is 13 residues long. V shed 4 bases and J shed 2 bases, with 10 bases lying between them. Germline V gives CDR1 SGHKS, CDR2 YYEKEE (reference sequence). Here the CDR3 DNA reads TGTGCCAGCAGCGCCAGGGGGGCCTACGAGCAGTACTTC. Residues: CASSARGAYEQYF.

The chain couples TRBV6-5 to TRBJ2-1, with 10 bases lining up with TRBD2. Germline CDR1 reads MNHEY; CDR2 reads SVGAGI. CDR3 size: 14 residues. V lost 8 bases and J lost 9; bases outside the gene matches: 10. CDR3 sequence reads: CASGASGRAREQFF. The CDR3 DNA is TGTGCCAGCGGCGCAAGCGGGAGGGCCCGTGAGCAGTTCTTC.

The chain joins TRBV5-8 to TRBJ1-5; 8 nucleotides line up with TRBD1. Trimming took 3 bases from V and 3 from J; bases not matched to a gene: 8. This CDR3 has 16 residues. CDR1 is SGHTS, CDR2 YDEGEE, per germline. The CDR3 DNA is TGTGCCAGCAGCTCGGACAGGGTGGAATACAATCAGCCCCAGCATTTT. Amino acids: CASSSDRVEYNQPQHF.

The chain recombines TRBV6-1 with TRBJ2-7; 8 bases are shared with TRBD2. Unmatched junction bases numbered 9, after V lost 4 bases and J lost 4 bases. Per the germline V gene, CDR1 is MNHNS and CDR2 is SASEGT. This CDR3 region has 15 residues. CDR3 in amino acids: CASSALSGSRYEQYF. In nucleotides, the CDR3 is TGTGCCAGCAGTGCCTTGAGCGGGAGTAGGTACGAGCAGTACTTC.

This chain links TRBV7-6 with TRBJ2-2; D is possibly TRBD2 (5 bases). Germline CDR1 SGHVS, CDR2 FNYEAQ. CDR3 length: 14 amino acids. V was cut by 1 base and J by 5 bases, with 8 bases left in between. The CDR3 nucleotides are TGTGCCAGCAGCTTAGAGGCGGGTACCGGGGAGCTGTTTTTT. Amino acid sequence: CASSLEAGTGELFF.

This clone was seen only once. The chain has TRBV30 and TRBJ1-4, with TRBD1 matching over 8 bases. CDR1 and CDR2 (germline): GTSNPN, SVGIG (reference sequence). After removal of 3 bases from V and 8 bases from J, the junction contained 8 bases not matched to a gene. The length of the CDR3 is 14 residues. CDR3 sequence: CAWRETGAGEKLFF. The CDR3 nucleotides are TGTGCCTGGAGGGAGACAGGGGCGGGAGAAAAACTGTTTTTT.

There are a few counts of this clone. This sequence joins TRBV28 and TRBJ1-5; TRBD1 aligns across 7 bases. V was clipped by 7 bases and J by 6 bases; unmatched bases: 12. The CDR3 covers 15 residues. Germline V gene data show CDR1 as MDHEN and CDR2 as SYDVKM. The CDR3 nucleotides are TGTGCCAGCACCCCCATAGGACAGGCGGGTCAGCCCCAGCATTTT. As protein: CASTPIGQAGQPQHF.

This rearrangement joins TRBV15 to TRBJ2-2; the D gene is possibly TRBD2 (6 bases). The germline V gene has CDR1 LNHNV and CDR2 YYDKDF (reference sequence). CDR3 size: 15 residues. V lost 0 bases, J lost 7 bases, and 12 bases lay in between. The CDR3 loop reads CATSRDRLVVGELFF. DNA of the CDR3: TGTGCCACCAGCAGAGATAGACTAGTCGTCGGGGAGCTGTTTTTT.

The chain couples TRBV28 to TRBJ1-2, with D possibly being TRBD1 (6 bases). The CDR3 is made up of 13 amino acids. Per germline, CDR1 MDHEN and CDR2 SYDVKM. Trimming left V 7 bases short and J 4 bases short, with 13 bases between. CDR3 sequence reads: CASTPQGLYGYTF. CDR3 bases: TGTGCCAGCACCCCTCAGGGGCTCTATGGCTACACCTTC.

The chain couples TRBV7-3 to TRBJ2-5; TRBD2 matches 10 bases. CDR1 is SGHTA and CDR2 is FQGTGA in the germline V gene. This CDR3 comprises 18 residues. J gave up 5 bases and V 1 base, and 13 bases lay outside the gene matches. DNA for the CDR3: TGTGCCAGCAGCTTAAAGGGGCGGGCTAGCGGGAGCTTCGAGACCCAGTACTTC. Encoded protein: CASSLKGRASGSFETQYF.

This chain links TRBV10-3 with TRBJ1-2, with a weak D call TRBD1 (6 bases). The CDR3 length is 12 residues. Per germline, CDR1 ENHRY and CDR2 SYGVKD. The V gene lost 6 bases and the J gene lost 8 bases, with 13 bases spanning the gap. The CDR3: CAIRPRDTGYTF. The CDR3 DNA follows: TGTGCCATCAGGCCAAGGGACACCGGCTACACCTTC.